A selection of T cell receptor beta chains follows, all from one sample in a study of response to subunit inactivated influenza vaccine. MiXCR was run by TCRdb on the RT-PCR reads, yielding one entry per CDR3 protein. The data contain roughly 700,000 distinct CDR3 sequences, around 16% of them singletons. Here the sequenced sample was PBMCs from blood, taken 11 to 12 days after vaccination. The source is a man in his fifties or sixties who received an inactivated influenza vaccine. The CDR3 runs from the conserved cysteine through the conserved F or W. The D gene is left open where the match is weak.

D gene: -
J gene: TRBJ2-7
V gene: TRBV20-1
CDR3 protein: CSVQTPWLADYEQYF

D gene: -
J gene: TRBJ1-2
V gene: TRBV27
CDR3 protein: CASSLSISGSYGYTF

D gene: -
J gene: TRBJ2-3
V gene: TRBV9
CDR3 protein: CASSDTSPRTDTQYF

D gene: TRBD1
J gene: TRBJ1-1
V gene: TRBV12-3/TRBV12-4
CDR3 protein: CASRSGTGAKNTEAFF

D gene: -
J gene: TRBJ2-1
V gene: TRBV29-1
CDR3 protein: CSFAGGRNEQFF

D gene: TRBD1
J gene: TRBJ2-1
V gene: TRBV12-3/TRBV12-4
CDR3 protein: CASSLARAGGNEQFF

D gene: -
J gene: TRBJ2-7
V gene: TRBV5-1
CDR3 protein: CASSFWTGSSYEQYF

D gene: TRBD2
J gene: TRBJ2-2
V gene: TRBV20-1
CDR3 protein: CSALAGGPTGELFF

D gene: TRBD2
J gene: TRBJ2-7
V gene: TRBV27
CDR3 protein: CASSLYPAGALSYEQYF

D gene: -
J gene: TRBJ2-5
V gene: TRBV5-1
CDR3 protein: CASSLAGVEETHYF

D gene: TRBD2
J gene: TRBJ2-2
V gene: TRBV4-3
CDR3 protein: CASSQGRAGKNTGELFF

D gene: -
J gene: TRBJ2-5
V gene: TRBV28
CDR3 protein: CASSLTHVIQETQYF

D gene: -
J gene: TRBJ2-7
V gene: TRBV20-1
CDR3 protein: CSARAVRDQTHREQYF